The rows below give T cell receptor beta chains drawn from one sample of a study of patients and donors after allogeneic stem cell transplantation. One entry per CDR3 protein results from TCRdb running MiXCR on the RT-PCR reads. The table has 800,000 to 1,000,000 distinct CDR3 sequences, over 15% seen once; the top ten hold approximately 5.9%. Source material: blood, either unsorted or a sorted T cell fraction (not recorded which). The receptors were sampled from a human donor who was either an allogeneic HSCT recipient or a stem cell or donor lymphocyte infusion donor (not recorded which). It is not recorded whose cells these are; they may come from a transplant donor. Each CDR3 is given with its conserved first and last residue. The order of the fields is clone size, D gene, V gene, J gene, CDR3 protein, CDR3 DNA. A D gene is named only where the DNA matches it firmly. Expanded clones get a size class; other rows say once, few or many, or leave the size out.

clone size: NA; D gene: NA; V gene: TRBV5-6; J gene: TRBJ2-1; CDR3 protein: CASSLVGRGQFF; CDR3 DNA: TGTGCCAGCAGCTTGGTGGGTAGAGGGCAGTTCTTC
clone size: NA; D gene: NA; V gene: TRBV12-5; J gene: TRBJ1-2; CDR3 protein: CASGLVGANRYGYTF; CDR3 DNA: TGTGCTAGTGGTTTGGTAGGGGCTAATCGCTATGGCTACACCTTC
clone size: few; D gene: NA; V gene: TRBV27; J gene: TRBJ2-4; CDR3 protein: CASSYHGIDLAKNIQYF; CDR3 DNA: TGTGCCAGCAGTTATCATGGGATAGACCTAGCCAAAAACATTCAGTACTTC
clone size: once; D gene: TRBD1; V gene: TRBV19; J gene: TRBJ1-2; CDR3 protein: CASIRTRTGTNYGYTF; CDR3 DNA: TGTGCCAGCATTAGGACCCGGACAGGGACCAACTATGGCTACACCTTC
clone size: few; D gene: TRBD1; V gene: TRBV24-1; J gene: TRBJ1-5; CDR3 protein: CATSDAQGTGVNQPQHF; CDR3 DNA: TGTGCCACCAGTGACGCACAAGGGACAGGGGTTAATCAGCCCCAGCATTTT
clone size: few; D gene: TRBD2; V gene: TRBV6-1; J gene: TRBJ2-1; CDR3 protein: CASSRGGAHNEQFF; CDR3 DNA: TGTGCCAGCAGCCGGGGGGGGGCGCACAATGAGCAGTTCTTC
clone size: few; D gene: NA; V gene: TRBV5-1; J gene: TRBJ2-7; CDR3 protein: CASSLAVRAVPYEQYF; CDR3 DNA: TGCGCCAGCAGCTTGGCCGTCAGGGCAGTTCCCTACGAGCAGTACTTC
clone size: few; D gene: NA; V gene: TRBV27; J gene: TRBJ2-7; CDR3 protein: CASSWRGTDRDPYEQYF; CDR3 DNA: TGTGCCAGCAGTTGGCGGGGGACGGACAGGGATCCCTACGAGCAGTACTTC
clone size: NA; D gene: TRBD1; V gene: TRBV6-2/TRBV6-3; J gene: TRBJ2-1; CDR3 protein: CASSYRQTGGSYNEQFF; CDR3 DNA: TGTGCCAGCAGTTATCGTCAGACAGGGGGCTCCTACAATGAGCAGTTCTTC
clone size: few; D gene: TRBD1; V gene: TRBV10-3; J gene: TRBJ2-5; CDR3 protein: CAISELRQGFGETQYF; CDR3 DNA: TGTGCCATCAGTGAGTTGAGACAGGGGTTTGGCGAGACCCAGTACTTC
clone size: NA; D gene: NA; V gene: TRBV20-1; J gene: TRBJ2-7; CDR3 protein: CSARAPRERSYEQYF; CDR3 DNA: TGCAGTGCTAGAGCCCCCCGTGAGAGATCCTACGAGCAGTACTTC
clone size: many; D gene: NA; V gene: TRBV12-3/TRBV12-4; J gene: TRBJ2-6; CDR3 protein: CAKSWGRSGANVLTF; CDR3 DNA: TGTGCCAAATCCTGGGGACGCTCTGGGGCCAACGTCCTGACTTTC
clone size: many; D gene: NA; V gene: TRBV24-1; J gene: TRBJ2-2; CDR3 protein: CATRTVHGELFF; CDR3 DNA: TGTGCCACCAGGACAGTGCACGGGGAGCTGTTTTTT
clone size: NA; D gene: TRBD2; V gene: TRBV28; J gene: TRBJ2-5; CDR3 protein: CASSFLFGSGALTQYF; CDR3 DNA: TGTGCCAGCAGTTTCTTATTCGGTAGCGGGGCACTGACCCAGTACTTC
clone size: few; D gene: TRBD1; V gene: TRBV25-1; J gene: TRBJ1-1; CDR3 protein: CASSDAGTGKTEAFF; CDR3 DNA: TGTGCCAGCAGTGACGCCGGGACAGGGAAGACTGAAGCTTTCTTT
clone size: few; D gene: NA; V gene: TRBV4-1; J gene: TRBJ1-5; CDR3 protein: CASSNKNSLDSNQPQHF; CDR3 DNA: TGCGCCAGCAGCAATAAAAATAGTTTGGATAGCAATCAGCCCCAGCATTTT
clone size: NA; D gene: NA; V gene: TRBV6-1; J gene: TRBJ2-7; CDR3 protein: CASSPSRAGHEQYF; CDR3 DNA: TGTGCCAGCAGTCCCTCCCGAGCAGGCCACGAGCAGTACTTC
clone size: NA; D gene: TRBD2; V gene: TRBV18; J gene: TRBJ2-1; CDR3 protein: CASSSPQTSGDYNEQFF; CDR3 DNA: TGTGCCAGCTCATCCCCTCAGACTAGCGGGGACTACAATGAGCAGTTCTTC
clone size: NA; D gene: TRBD2; V gene: TRBV6-1; J gene: TRBJ2-7; CDR3 protein: CASRSGGRAFLDEQYF; CDR3 DNA: TGTGCCAGCAGGTCCGGCGGGAGGGCCTTTTTGGACGAGCAGTACTTC
clone size: few; D gene: NA; V gene: TRBV12-3/TRBV12-4; J gene: TRBJ2-2; CDR3 protein: CASTLARPNTGELFF; CDR3 DNA: TGTGCCAGCACCCTGGCGCGCCCGAACACCGGGGAGCTGTTTTTT
clone size: NA; D gene: NA; V gene: TRBV20-1; J gene: TRBJ1-1; CDR3 protein: CSAIVLTEAFF; CDR3 DNA: TGCAGTGCCATCGTGCTGACTGAAGCTTTCTTT